These T cell receptor beta chains were read from a single sample in a study of blood T cell repertoires in COVID-19. Some clones are missing from TCRdb's copy, which holds only in-frame ones; the method was immunoSEQ multiplex PCR. The sample lists approximately 210,000 clones, approximately 84% seen once, with 7.6% in the top ten. Source material: peripheral blood. These receptors were taken from a woman aged 45-59 years with active or convalescent COVID-19. Each CDR3 is given with its conserved first and last residue. The D gene is left open where the match is weak. Rows give clone size only sometimes, using once, few, many, or a class for an expanded clone.

J | size | V | D | DNA | CDR3
TRBJ1-6 | - | TRBV3-1/TRBV3-2 | - | TGTGCCAGCAGCCAAGGTCAAACCAGGTCCTATAATTCACCCCTCCACTTT | CASSQGQTRSYNSPLHF
TRBJ2-3 | - | TRBV6-6 | TRBD1 | TGTGCCAGCAGAACAGGGGCAGATACGCAGTATTTT | CASRTGADTQYF
TRBJ1-2 | - | TRBV5-4 | TRBD1 | TGTGCCAGCAGCCGGAGGGACAGGGTAGACTACACCTTC | CASSRRDRVDYTF
TRBJ1-6 | - | TRBV7-9 | - | TGTGCCAGCAGCTTAGTCCCCGGGTGGCCCCTCCACTTT | CASSLVPGWPLHF
TRBJ1-1 | - | TRBV5-1 | - | TGCGCCAGCAGCTCTTGGGAGATGAACACTGAAGCTTTCTTT | CASSSWEMNTEAFF
TRBJ2-1 | - | TRBV6-5 | TRBD2 | TGTGCCAGCAGAACCCAGCGGGGGGCCTACAATGAGCAGTTCTTC | CASRTQRGAYNEQFF
TRBJ1-1 | - | TRBV19 | - | TGTGCCAGTAGTATAGCAGGAGGGAGGAGCACTGAAGCTTTCTTT | CASSIAGGRSTEAFF
TRBJ1-5 | - | TRBV19 | TRBD1 | TGTGCCAGTAGTATCCCAGGACAGGGCCGCAATCAGCCCCAGCATTTT | CASSIPGQGRNQPQHF
TRBJ2-5 | once | TRBV18 | TRBD2 | TGTGCCAGCTCACCATTTCCTAGCGGGGCCACTAGTCGAGAGACCCAGTACTTC | CASSPFPSGATSRETQYF
TRBJ2-7 | few | TRBV4-1 | - | TGCGCCAGCAGCCTGGCAGCGATAGGAGGCAGGCACTACGAGCAGTACTTC | CASSLAAIGGRHYEQYF
TRBJ1-1 | - | TRBV18 | TRBD1 | TGTGCCAGCTCACCTTCGGGACAGGGGTATACCACTGAAGCTTTCTTT | CASSPSGQGYTTEAFF
TRBJ1-5 | - | TRBV9 | - | TGTGCCAGCAGCGCTACAGGGCTTGAGCCCCAGCATTTT | CASSATGLEPQHF
TRBJ1-2 | - | TRBV28 | - | TGTGCCAGCAATTCAGTGGTTGGGAGGGGCTATGGCTACACCTTC | CASNSVVGRGYGYTF
TRBJ1-1 | few | TRBV28 | TRBD1 | TGTGCCGGGGGGAAAGACAGGGCGACGAACACTGAAGCTTTCTTT | CAGGKDRATNTEAFF
TRBJ1-1 | - | TRBV7-8 | - | TGTGCCAGCAGCGACCGGGAGTTAATGAACACTGAAGCTTTCTTT | CASSDRELMNTEAFF
TRBJ1-1 | - | TRBV2 | - | TGTGCCAGCATCGAGGGGGGGGCTGTCACTGAAGCTTTCTTT | CASIEGGAVTEAFF
TRBJ2-2 | - | TRBV28 | TRBD1 | TGTGCCAGCAGTTTAATCCGACAGGGTGGGACCGGGGAGCTGTTTTTT | CASSLIRQGGTGELFF
TRBJ1-5 | - | TRBV2 | - | TGTGCCAGCAGTGTTCAGGGTTTGGGCAATCAGCCCCAGCATTTT | CASSVQGLGNQPQHF
TRBJ2-7 | - | TRBV10-1 | - | TGCGCCAGCAGTGAGAGCAGGGCTTCCTACGAGCAGTACTTC | CASSESRASYEQYF
TRBJ2-1 | - | TRBV28 | - | TGTGCCAGCACCCCCGCGGGCCTTAGTTACAATGAGCAGTTCTTC | CASTPAGLSYNEQFF
TRBJ2-7 | - | TRBV4-1 | - | TGCGCCAGCAGCCAAGCCCAGGGGAGCTCCTACGAGCAGTACTTC | CASSQAQGSSYEQYF
TRBJ2-3 | - | TRBV4-2 | TRBD2 | TGTGCCAGCAGCCTAAGAGGACTAGCGGGAGCAGATACGCAGTATTTT | CASSLRGLAGADTQYF
TRBJ2-1 | - | TRBV11-2 | - | TGTGCCAGCAGCCTAGACCTGGGCTTCTACAATGAGCAGTTCTTC | CASSLDLGFYNEQFF
TRBJ2-7 | - | TRBV18 | TRBD1 | TGTGCCAGCTCACCAGAGGGGGCACTAGGCGAGCAGTACTTC | CASSPEGALGEQYF
TRBJ2-7 | - | TRBV29-1 | - | TGCAGCGTTGACCGGGGCGGGGCCTACGAGCAGTACTTC | CSVDRGGAYEQYF
TRBJ1-1 | - | TRBV10-3 | TRBD1 | TGTGCCATCAGTGAGTCGAGGACAGGGCTGACTGAAGCTTTCTTT | CAISESRTGLTEAFF
TRBJ2-1 | - | TRBV7-2 | - | TGTGCCAGCCTGGACTGGAGAGACAATGAGCAGTTCTTC | CASLDWRDNEQFF
TRBJ2-3 | - | TRBV5-1 | TRBD2 | TGCGCCAGCAGCTGGGGGACTAGTAGGTCCACAGATACGCAGTATTTT | CASSWGTSRSTDTQYF
TRBJ2-1 | - | TRBV4-2 | TRBD2 | TGTGCCAGCAGCCAAAGGGGACTAGCGGTAAACAATGAGCAGTTCTTC | CASSQRGLAVNNEQFF
TRBJ2-3 | - | TRBV11-2 | - | TGTGCCAGCAGCTTAGGTGTGGGCCCCACAGATACGCAGTATTTT | CASSLGVGPTDTQYF
TRBJ2-1 | - | TRBV29-1 | - | TGCAGCGTTCCTCACGGCAATGAGCAGTTCTTC | CSVPHGNEQFF
TRBJ2-2 | - | TRBV7-3 | TRBD2 | TGTGCCAGCAGCTTGACTAGCCGCACCGGGGAGCTGTTTTTT | CASSLTSRTGELFF
TRBJ1-3 | - | TRBV29-1 | TRBD1 | TGCAGCGCCCTGGACAGGGCCGACACCATATATTTT | CSALDRADTIYF
TRBJ1-2 | - | TRBV2 | - | TGTGCCAGCAGGGAGGGTACCAACACCTATGGCTACACCTTC | CASREGTNTYGYTF
TRBJ1-3 | - | TRBV6-5 | - | TGTGCCAGCAGTTACGGAGCGTTCTCTGGAAACACCATATATTTT | CASSYGAFSGNTIYF
TRBJ1-6 | - | TRBV3-1/TRBV3-2 | - | TGTGCCAGCAGCCAAGATATAACAGCAAGCTATAATTCACCCCTCCACTTT | CASSQDITASYNSPLHF
TRBJ2-5 | - | TRBV7-2 | - | TGTGCCAGCAGCTTATATCCGGACGGGGGAGACCAGTACTTC | CASSLYPDGGDQYF
TRBJ2-5 | - | TRBV4-1 | TRBD2 | TGCGCCAGCAGCCAAGACCGAGCTAGCGGGAGGGGGACCCAGTACTTC | CASSQDRASGRGTQYF
TRBJ1-2 | once | TRBV28 | - | TGTGCCAGCAGTTTACAGTTCACGAACTATGGCTACACCTTC | CASSLQFTNYGYTF
TRBJ2-3 | few | TRBV15 | TRBD1 | TGTGCCACCAGCAGAGAGGGGACAGCCAGCACAGATACGCAGTATTTT | CATSREGTASTDTQYF
TRBJ2-1 | once | TRBV24-1 | TRBD2 | TGTGCCACCAGTGACCCCGGACTAGCGGGAGGTGTCAATGAGCAGTTCTTC | CATSDPGLAGGVNEQFF
TRBJ1-1 | - | TRBV18 | - | TGTGCCAGCTCACCAATCGGGGGGGCTGAAGCTTTCTTT | CASSPIGGAEAFF
TRBJ2-3 | - | TRBV5-8 | TRBD2 | TGTGCCAGCAGCCTCCTAGGCGGGAGAACAGATACGCAGTATTTT | CASSLLGGRTDTQYF
TRBJ1-2 | few | TRBV28 | - | TGTGCCACGGACTCCGGGATCCTGGGGGGCTACACCTTC | CATDSGILGGYTF
TRBJ1-5 | - | TRBV24-1 | - | TGTGCCACCAGTAAGGTCGGGCAGCCCCAGCATTTT | CATSKVGQPQHF
TRBJ2-1 | - | TRBV7-3 | TRBD2 | TGTGCCAGCAGATCTAGCGGGAGCTACAATGAGCAGTTCTTC | CASRSSGSYNEQFF
TRBJ1-1 | - | TRBV5-1 | - | TGCGCCAGCAGCTTTGAACAGTACACTGAAGCTTTCTTT | CASSFEQYTEAFF
TRBJ1-1 | - | TRBV25-1 | - | TGTGGAGGTGGACTTTTGAACACTGAAGCTTTCTTT | CGGGLLNTEAFF
TRBJ2-7 | - | TRBV19 | TRBD2 | TGTGCCAGTAGTGCCACTAGCGGCGAGCAGTACTTC | CASSATSGEQYF
TRBJ2-6 | - | TRBV7-9 | - | TGTGCCAGCAGCTTAGTACAGAGCTCTGGGGCCAACGTCCTGACTTTC | CASSLVQSSGANVLTF
TRBJ2-7 | - | TRBV27 | TRBD2 | TGTGCCAGCAGTTTATTGCCTAGCGGGAGCGCCGAGCAGTACTTC | CASSLLPSGSAEQYF
TRBJ1-5 | - | TRBV2 | TRBD1 | TGTGCCAGCAGAGTGGGACAGGCCACCGGACAGCCCCAGCATTTT | CASRVGQATGQPQHF
TRBJ2-5 | - | TRBV10-2 | - | TGCGCCAGCAGTCCGACAAATGTCCAAGAGACCCAGTACTTC | CASSPTNVQETQYF
TRBJ2-3 | - | TRBV24-1 | - | TGTGCCACCAGTGATTTCGCAGGTAGCACAGATACGCAGTATTTT | CATSDFAGSTDTQYF
TRBJ1-6 | - | TRBV5-6 | TRBD1 | TGTGCCAGCAGCTTCAGACAGGGGGGATCACCCCTCCACTTT | CASSFRQGGSPLHF
TRBJ1-2 | - | TRBV6-5 | - | TGTGCCAGCAGTTACTCTTATTTAGCTAACTATGGCTACACCTTC | CASSYSYLANYGYTF
TRBJ1-2 | - | TRBV28 | TRBD1 | TGTGCCAGCAGCTTTCCCGGGTCCGAGGGGGCTTTTTATGGCTACACCTTC | CASSFPGSEGAFYGYTF